The 13 T cell receptor beta chains below were found in one sample sequenced in a study of siplizumab effects on memory and regulatory T cells. The assay was immunoSEQ multiplex PCR, and TCRdb's table has in-frame clones only and misses some. The sample lists 57,000 or so clones, 70% to 85% occurring once. Sequencing was carried out using memory CD4+ T cells sorted from blood. The receptors originated from a human donor in good health.

The gene calls are TRBV5-1 and TRBJ1-4; D may be TRBD1 (5 bases). The CDR3 consists of 14 residues. V dropped 2 bases and J dropped 8 bases, with 13 bases sitting between them. Per the germline V gene, CDR1 is SGHRS and CDR2 is YFSETQ. This CDR3 reads CASSLGVPGEKLFF. As DNA, the CDR3 is TGCGCCAGCAGCTTAGGGGTCCCGGGGGAAAAACTGTTTTTT.

The chain couples TRBV27 to TRBJ1-5; 8 nucleotides align to TRBD1. The germline CDR1 and CDR2 sequences are MNHEY and SMNVEV (reference sequence). J was trimmed by 6 bases and V by 0 bases; bases with no gene match: 10. This CDR3 is built from 17 residues. CDR3 nucleotide sequence: TGTGCCAGCAGTTTATCGAGGCAGGGGGCGATAGGTCAGCCCCAGCATTTT. Protein sequence: CASSLSRQGAIGQPQHF.

This rearrangement joins TRBV29-1 to TRBJ2-7; TRBD1 matches at 7 bases. Germline V CDR1 and CDR2: SQVTM, ANQGSEA. Losses at the gene ends were 7 bases for V and 2 bases for J; bases not matched to a gene: 11. This CDR3 spans 14 amino acids. The CDR3: CSALETGTAYEQYF. CDR3 nucleotide sequence: TGCAGCGCCCTGGAGACAGGGACCGCCTACGAGCAGTACTTC.

V usage is TRBV10-3 and J usage is TRBJ1-5; D may be TRBD1 (5 bases). Germline V gene data show CDR1 as ENHRY and CDR2 as SYGVKD. The CDR3 loop spans 13 amino acids. V lost 7 bases and J 4 bases, leaving 11 bases between the germline ends. CDR3 DNA: TGTGCCATCACTGGGGACCTTAATCAGCCCCAGCATTTT. It encodes CAITGDLNQPQHF.

The rearrangement joins TRBV21-1 to TRBJ1-1. TRBV21-1 is reported as a pseudogene. The CDR3 has 11 amino acids. The CDR3 reads CASSENTEAFF. The CDR3 DNA follows: TGTGCCAGCAGCGAAAACACTGAAGCTTTCTTT.

V gene TRBV7-2 combines with J gene TRBJ1-4; D is unclear. Per germline, CDR1 SGHTA and CDR2 FQGNSA. Trimming left V 5 bases short and J 0 bases short, with 10 bases between. CDR3 length: 15 amino acids. The CDR3 reads CASSPDSATNEKLFF. The CDR3 DNA follows: TGTGCCAGCAGCCCGGACTCTGCAACTAATGAAAAACTGTTTTTT.

The CDR3 loop is CASSQDGSGGQETQYF. The CDR3 DNA follows: TGTGCCAGCAGCCAAGATGGTAGCGGGGGCCAAGAGACCCAGTACTTC. The rearrangement joins TRBV4-2 to TRBJ2-5; 9 bases fit TRBD2. Germline V gene data show CDR1 as LGHNA and CDR2 as YNFKEQ. This CDR3 contains 16 residues. The ends lost 0 bases at V and 1 base at J; junction bases unmatched: 3.

This chain connects TRBV30 to TRBJ2-2; D possibly corresponds to TRBD1 (5 bases). Looked up from germline, CDR1 is GTSNPN and CDR2 is SVGIG (reference sequence). Trimming shortened V by 3 bases and J by 1 base, and 12 bases separated the two germline ends. The CDR3 totals 15 residues. CDR3 sequence (DNA): TGTGCCTGGAGGAAAGGGGCTGGGAACACCGGGGAGCTGTTTTTT. Protein: CAWRKGAGNTGELFF.

This chain links TRBV5-1 with TRBJ2-7, with D hard to call. The germline CDR1 and CDR2 sequences are SGHRS and YFSETQ. V was shortened by 4 bases and J by 9 bases, with 14 bases between the two germline ends. The CDR3 runs to 12 residues. This chain's CDR3 is CASSPHCVWQYF. CDR3 nucleotide sequence: TGCGCCAGCAGCCCCCATTGTGTCTGGCAGTACTTC.

The V gene is TRBV6-6, the J gene TRBJ1-1; D might be TRBD1 (6 bases). The CDR3 contains 15 residues. The V gene's germline CDR1 is MNHNY and CDR2 SVGAGI (reference sequence). V dropped 2 bases and J dropped 2 bases, with 12 bases sitting between them. CDR3 in amino acids: CASSYGRGVNTEAFF. The CDR3 DNA follows: TGTGCCAGCAGTTACGGCAGGGGCGTTAACACTGAAGCTTTCTTT.

Here the CDR3 DNA reads TGTGCCAGCAGCTACTTGCACACTGAAGCTTTCTTT. Protein: CASSYLHTEAFF. This sequence joins TRBV7-9 and TRBJ1-1, with D unresolved. The length of the CDR3 is 12 residues. CDR1 is SEHNR, CDR2 FQNEAQ, per germline (reference sequence). Trimming removed 4 bases at V and 3 bases at J, with 6 bases between.

The rearrangement links TRBV6-6 to TRBJ2-7, with 9 bases fitting TRBD1. The CDR3 is made up of 14 amino acids. In germline, CDR1 is MNHNY, CDR2 SVGAGI (reference sequence). The trim removed 3 bases at V and 6 bases at J, leaving 6 bases unmatched. CDR3 sequence reads: CASSYQTGGGEQYF. DNA for the CDR3: TGTGCCAGCAGTTATCAGACAGGGGGGGGCGAGCAGTACTTC.

The chain employs TRBV6-4 and TRBJ1-2; no firm D call. This CDR3 comprises 16 residues. Germline CDR1 is MRHNA and CDR2 is SNTAGT. V was shortened by 0 bases and J by 4 bases, with 15 bases between the two germline ends. The CDR3 loop reads CASSDSLRTPSYGYTF. Written as DNA, the CDR3 is TGTGCCAGCAGTGACTCCCTTAGGACGCCTAGCTATGGCTACACCTTC.